Described below is a single T cell receptor beta chain sequence and its context. CDR1 and CDR2 (germline): MNHEY, SMNVEV (reference sequence). The V and J ends lost 5 bases and 2 bases, in that order; junction bases with no gene match: 4. CDR3 length: 15 amino acids. This entry comes from a study of tumour-infiltrating T cells in Burkitt lymphoma. Overall study: Overall and progression-free survival were predicted by productive clonality.

Here immunoSEQ multiplex PCR was the method, and the copy in TCRdb shows in-frame clones only, minus some. This table has tens of thousands of clones, around 30% appearing once. This sequence was found in a human donor with Burkitt lymphoma. Sequenced sample: tumor tissue. The J gene is TRBJ2-1, the V gene TRBV27, with 9 bases lining up with TRBD2. CDR3 sequence (DNA): TGTGCCAGCAGTCTCCGGACTAGCGCCTACAATGAGCAGTTCTTC. It encodes CASSLRTSAYNEQFF.